These 17 T cell receptor beta chains were sequenced from one sample in a study of regulatory T cells in long-lasting Graves disease (dated by TCRdb to 2020 to 2023). The label giving this sample's time point can be read as: newly diagnosed GD, antithyroid drugs for less than 3 months. For both TCR sequencing and RNA sequencing, RNA was extracted from PBMCs using TRIzol. The library came from multiplex PCR. Sequenced on an Illumina HiSeq 4000. CDR3 regions were amplified by Arm-PCR with iRepertoire HTBI primers to construct TCR beta libraries. In TCRdb, the public reads were trimmed at Q25 with fastp and aligned with MiXCR, with productive beta chains retained. Rows with one shared CDR3 protein collapse into an entry with the most common genes and DNA. In all, the sample holds under 300,000 distinct CDR3 sequences, and around 19% of those were seen once. The ten most abundant clones make up roughly a fifth of the sample.

The input for sequencing was peripheral blood mononuclear cells (PBMCs), taken at new diagnosis, from a patient treated with antithyroid drugs. These TCRs come from a female donor with Graves disease.

This clonotype was observed at least ten times. The chain carries TRBV2 and TRBJ1-5, with D tentatively TRBD1 (5 bases). Germline V CDR1 and CDR2: SNHLY, FYNNEI. With 3 bases removed from V and 9 bases from J, the gap between germline ends came to 12 bases. The CDR3 contains 13 residues. This chain's CDR3 is CASSDREISPQHF. For the CDR3, the DNA is TGTGCCAGCAGTGACAGGGAAATATCGCCCCAGCATTTT.

In its sample, this clonotype was seen many times. This chain's CDR3 is CASTEEGTSNTEAFF. The CDR3 nucleotides are TGTGCCAGCACCGAGGAAGGGACATCGAACACTGAAGCTTTCTTT. The chain uses TRBV28 and TRBJ1-1; D possibly corresponds to TRBD1 (6 bases). The V end lost 7 bases, the J end lost 1 base, and 16 bases lay between the germline ends. The CDR3 length is 15 residues. Germline V gene sequence: CDR1 MDHEN, CDR2 SYDVKM.

There are many counts of this clonotype. This chain links TRBV6-1 with TRBJ2-1, with TRBD2 matching 15 bases. V lost 4 bases to trimming and J lost 1 base; unmatched junction nucleotides: 2. The germline V gene encodes CDR1 MNHNS and CDR2 SASEGT. This CDR3 contains 17 residues. DNA for the CDR3: TGTGCCAGCAGTGGGACTAGCGGGAGGGATTCCTACAATGAGCAGTTCTTC. It encodes CASSGTSGRDSYNEQFF.

Remarks on this clonotype: With a much larger clone just one base away, this may be a read error. V gene TRBV12-3 or TRBV12-4 combines with J gene TRBJ2-3; D not resolved. The CDR3 extends over 13 amino acids. V lost 7 bases and J lost 1, with 9 bases in between. The CDR3 is CASTPWGTDTQYF. The CDR3 bases are TGTGCCAGCACCCCCTGGGGCACAGATACGCAGTATTTT.

Many counts were recorded for this clonotype. The CDR3 protein is CASLKIRGQPQHF. Here the CDR3 DNA reads TGTGCCAGCCTAAAAATCAGGGGGCAGCCCCAGCATTTT. V usage is TRBV28 and J usage is TRBJ1-5, with TRBD1 matching over 7 bases. V lost 8 bases, J lost 7 bases, and 8 bases stayed unmatched. This CDR3 has 13 amino acids. Germline CDR1 and CDR2: MDHEN and SYDVKM.

The sample holds many counts of this clonotype. The chain employs TRBV7-2 and TRBJ1-6, with no clear D. The CDR3 sequence is 13 residues long. V gave up 1 base and J gave up 11 bases, with 9 bases separating them. Germline CDR1 is SGHTA and CDR2 is FQGNSA. CDR3 in DNA: TGTGCCAGCAGCTTAGGTGGATCGGCACCCCTCCACTTT. Protein: CASSLGGSAPLHF.

The sample holds a few counts of this clonotype. A much more abundant neighbour one base away suggests this may be a read error. V is TRBV29-1 and J is TRBJ1-2; D perhaps matches TRBD1 (5 bases). The length of the CDR3 is 14 residues. Per the germline V gene, CDR1 is SQVTM and CDR2 is ANQGSEA. V was shortened by 4 bases and J by 4 bases, with 16 bases between the two germline ends. CDR3 sequence reads: CSVVTGTSSYGYTF. The CDR3 DNA reads TGCAGCGTTGTTACCGGGACGTCGAGCTATGGCTACACCTTC.

This clonotype was detected ten times or more. This rearrangement joins TRBV2 to TRBJ1-2, with D possibly matching TRBD1 (5 bases). Germline values: CDR1 SNHLY, CDR2 FYNNEI. This CDR3 spans 14 amino acids. V dropped 6 bases and J dropped 7 bases, with 18 bases sitting between them. CDR3 sequence: CASRGVGMGGGYTF. DNA for the CDR3: TGTGCCAGCAGAGGAGTTGGGATGGGGGGTGGCTACACCTTC.

At least ten counts were recorded for this clonotype. V is TRBV27 and J is TRBJ2-7; TRBD2 matches 9 bases. Per germline, CDR1 MNHEY and CDR2 SMNVEV (reference sequence). The CDR3 contains 15 residues. J gave up 6 bases and V 5 bases, and 11 bases lay outside the gene matches. The CDR3 is CASSPTPSGMGEQYF. The CDR3 DNA reads TGTGCCAGCAGTCCCACCCCTAGCGGGATGGGCGAGCAGTACTTC.

This clonotype came up many times. The rearrangement links TRBV28 to TRBJ1-2, with D tentatively TRBD1 (5 bases). Per germline, CDR1 MDHEN and CDR2 SYDVKM. Trimming shortened V by 3 bases and J by 7 bases, and 15 bases separated the two germline ends. The CDR3 sequence is 14 residues long. The CDR3 reads CASSFGVGRGGYTF. The CDR3, as DNA: TGTGCCAGCAGTTTCGGCGTGGGACGCGGTGGCTACACCTTC.

The genes are TRBV2 and TRBJ2-5; a weak D match, TRBD1 (6 bases). V lost 9 bases, J lost 5 bases, and 19 bases lay in between. CDR1 is SNHLY, CDR2 FYNNEI, per germline. CDR3 length: 14 residues. The CDR3 reads CASGKQGPLETQYF. CDR3 DNA sequence: TGTGCCAGTGGAAAACAGGGTCCTCTCGAGACCCAGTACTTC.

Many counts were recorded for this clonotype. The chain recombines TRBV20-1 with TRBJ2-7, with 12 nucleotides matching TRBD2. This CDR3 is 16 amino acids long. V shed 5 bases and J 1 base; nucleotides not matched to a gene: 9. Germline V gives CDR1 DFQATT, CDR2 SNEGSKA (reference sequence). This chain's CDR3 is CSAHTTSGSESYEQYF. In DNA form, the CDR3 reads TGCAGTGCTCATACGACTAGCGGGAGTGAATCCTACGAGCAGTACTTC.

CDR3 sequence (DNA): TGTGCCAGCAACCCAGAGGGAGCGTACTACGAGCAGTACGTC. Residues: CASNPEGAYYEQYV. V is TRBV7-2 and J is TRBJ2-7; the D gene is possibly TRBD2 (5 bases). Germline V gene lookup returns CDR1 SGHTA and CDR2 FQGNSA. The V end lost 7 bases, the J end lost 3 bases, and 16 bases lay between the germline ends. The CDR3 is made up of 14 amino acids.

The table lists this clonotype with many counts. V gene TRBV24-1 combines with J gene TRBJ1-1, with D unresolved. Germline CDR1 reads KGHDR; CDR2 reads SFDVKD. The CDR3 has 14 amino acids. Trimming pared 7 bases from V and 1 base from J, leaving 12 bases between. CDR3 region: CATSDTRGNTEAFF. The CDR3 DNA reads as TGTGCCACCAGCGACACTCGGGGGAACACTGAAGCTTTCTTT.

This chain connects TRBV3-1 to TRBJ2-1; no reliable D call. The CDR3 is 15 residues long. V was pared by 0 bases and J by 8 bases, with 14 bases between. CDR1 is LGHDT and CDR2 is YNNKEL in the germline V gene (reference sequence). As DNA, the CDR3 is TGTGCCAGCAGCCAAGACGTGGCGCATTTCTATGAGCAGTTCTTC. Protein sequence: CASSQDVAHFYEQFF.

This clonotype was counted ten times or more. The V call is TRBV6-1, the J call TRBJ2-4; 13 bases map to TRBD2. Trimming cost V 3 bases and J 0 bases; bases outside gene matches: 11. There are 20 residues in the CDR3. Per the germline V gene, CDR1 is MNHNS and CDR2 is SASEGT. The CDR3 loop is CASSDTSGRARTIAKNIQYF. The DNA of the CDR3 is TGTGCCAGCAGTGACACTAGCGGGAGGGCTAGGACGATAGCCAAAAACATTCAGTACTTC.

This clonotype was observed at least ten times. The rearrangement uses TRBV10-3 and TRBJ2-5, with no clear D. There are 13 residues in the CDR3. Trimming pared 0 bases from V and 5 bases from J, leaving 7 bases between. From germline, CDR1 is ENHRY and CDR2 SYGVKD. This CDR3 reads CAISESGEETQYF. DNA of the CDR3: TGTGCCATCAGTGAGTCGGGCGAGGAGACCCAGTACTTC.